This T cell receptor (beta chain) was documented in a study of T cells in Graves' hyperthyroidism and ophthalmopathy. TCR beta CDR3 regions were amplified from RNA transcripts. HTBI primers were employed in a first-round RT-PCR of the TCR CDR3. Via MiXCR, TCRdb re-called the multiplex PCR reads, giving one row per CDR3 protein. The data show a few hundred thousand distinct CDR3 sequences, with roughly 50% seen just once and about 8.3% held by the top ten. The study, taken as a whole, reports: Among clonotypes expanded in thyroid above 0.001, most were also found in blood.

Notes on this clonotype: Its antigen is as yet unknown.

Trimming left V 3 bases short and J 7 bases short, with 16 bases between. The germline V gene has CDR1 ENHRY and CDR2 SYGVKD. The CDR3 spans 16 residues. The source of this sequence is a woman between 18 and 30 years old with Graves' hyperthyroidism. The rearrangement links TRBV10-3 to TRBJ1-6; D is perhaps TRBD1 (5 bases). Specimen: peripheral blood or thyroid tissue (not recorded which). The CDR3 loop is CAISDADAGANSPLHF. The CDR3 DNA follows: TGTGCCATCAGTGACGCGGACGCTGGGGCCAATTCACCCCTCCACTTT.